One sample yielded the 23 T cell receptor beta chains listed below, sequenced in a study of T and B cells in COVID-19 patients. Blood genomic DNA input for TRB amplification was about 250-550 ng. TRB rearrangements were amplified by multiplex PCR with BIOMED2 TRB-A/B primers. TCRdb used MiXCR to reprocess the multiplex PCR reads, holding one entry per CDR3 protein. The table shows tens of thousands of distinct CDR3 sequences, with over 25% occurring only once. The sequencing input was blood. These receptors were taken from a human donor who had recovered from COVID-19.

This clonotype is classed as medium-sized (0.01 to 0.1%). This sequence joins TRBV19 and TRBJ2-7; D is perhaps TRBD2 (6 bases). The CDR3 is 14 amino acids. Germline assignment: CDR1 LNHDA and CDR2 SQIVND (reference sequence). The V gene lost 3 bases and the J gene lost 7 bases, with 16 bases spanning the gap. The CDR3 spells CASSMLAGTGEQYF. CDR3 DNA: TGTGCCAGTAGTATGTTGGCAGGGACTGGTGAGCAGTACTTC.

The chain is built from TRBV7-2 and TRBJ1-6; no clear D gene. Germline V lookup: CDR1 SGHTA, CDR2 FQGNSA. Trimming removed 5 bases from V and 6 bases from J, with 20 bases in between. The CDR3 spans 17 residues. CDR3 in amino acids: CASSPHFAPRANSPLHF. CDR3 sequence (DNA): TGTGCCAGCAGCCCCCATTTTGCGCCAAGGGCTAATTCACCCCTCCACTTT.

DNA of the CDR3: TGTGCCAGCAGTCGGACAGAACGCGAAGCTTTCTTT. Translating gives CASSRTEREAFF. The chain is built from TRBV6-5 and TRBJ1-1; possible D gene TRBD1, 6 bases. The CDR3 consists of 12 residues. The ends were cut back, 5 bases at V and 8 bases at J, with 12 bases in the middle. Germline V gene sequence: CDR1 MNHEY, CDR2 SVGAGI.

The chain employs TRBV6-5 and TRBJ1-2; no definite D call. The CDR3 has 11 amino acids. Germline V gene sequence: CDR1 MNHEY, CDR2 SVGAGI. Trimming removed 4 bases at V and 7 bases at J, with 7 bases between. CDR3 loop: CASSSPGGYTF. The CDR3 region has the DNA TGTGCCAGCAGTTCCCCGGGTGGCTACACCTTC.

This clonotype ranks as medium-sized (0.01 to 0.1%). The chain combines TRBV6-5 with TRBJ2-2; TRBD1 might be the D (6 bases). Germline V gives CDR1 MNHEY, CDR2 SVGAGI. The CDR3 has 16 residues. Between the trimmed V and J ends, which lost 6 bases and 4 bases, there was a span of 18 bases. The DNA of the CDR3 is TGTGCCAGCAGGCGACGACAGGTCCCAGCCACCGGGGAGCTGTTTTTT. Its protein product is CASRRRQVPATGELFF.

The chain uses TRBV5-1 and TRBJ2-6, with D unresolved. This CDR3 is 14 amino acids long. CDR1 and CDR2 from the germline V gene are SGHRS and YFSETQ. The germline V and J ends were trimmed by 5 bases and 2 bases, with 8 bases remaining between them. The CDR3 DNA reads as TGCGCCAGCAGGATCGGAACTGGGGCCAACGTCCTGACTTTC. Residues: CASRIGTGANVLTF. Full variable domain (rest looked up from reference TRBV5-1 and TRBJ2-6): KAGVTQTPRYLIKTRGQQVTLSCSPISGHRSVSWYQQTPGQGLQFLFEYFSETQRNKGNFPGRFSGRQFSNSRSEMNVSTLELGDSALYLCASRIGTGANVLTFGAGSRLTVL.

In this sample, this clonotype turned up a few times. This chain joins TRBV5-5 and TRBJ1-2; D is uncertain. CDR3 length: 13 amino acids. CDR1 is SGHKS, CDR2 YYEKEE, per germline (reference sequence). V lost 6 bases and J lost 0, with 9 bases in between. The CDR3 bases are TGTGCCAGCACGACGGGGTCTAACTATGGCTACACCTTC. This codes for CASTTGSNYGYTF.

The table lists this clonotype with a few counts. V usage is TRBV28 and J usage is TRBJ2-7; 8 nucleotides line up with TRBD1. The junction had 12 bases not matched to a gene; V was cut back by 7 bases and J by 4 bases. This CDR3 contains 15 residues. Germline lookup yields CDR1 MDHEN and CDR2 SYDVKM. CDR3 bases: TGTGCCAGCAAAGGAGGGACAGGCCATTCATACGAGCAGTACTTC. It codes for CASKGGTGHSYEQYF.

V is TRBV5-1 and J is TRBJ2-1, with a possible D match to TRBD2 (6 bases). The CDR3 length is 15 residues. The germline CDR1 and CDR2 sequences are SGHRS and YFSETQ. Trimming pared 0 bases from V and 10 bases from J, leaving 17 bases between. The CDR3 loop is CASSLDRPRAGEQFF. The CDR3 DNA is TGCGCCAGCAGCTTGGATCGACCGCGGGCGGGGGAGCAGTTCTTC. Looking up the rest from reference TRBV5-1 and TRBJ2-1 gives the full variable domain: KAGVTQTPRYLIKTRGQQVTLSCSPISGHRSVSWYQQTPGQGLQFLFEYFSETQRNKGNFPGRFSGRQFSNSRSEMNVSTLELGDSALYLCASSLDRPRAGEQFFGPGTRLTVL.

In the case of this clonotype: The limits of the CDR3 on the DNA are not certain, so only TCRdb's listed CDR3 is given. This rearrangement joins TRBV19 to TRBJ2-2; the table's D call of TRBD1 was not tested on the DNA. The CDR3 region is 23 residues in length, termini included. From germline, CDR1 is LNHDA and CDR2 SQIVND (reference sequence). CDR3 sequence reads: CASSIQGASYEQYFGPGTGELFF.

This clonotype was observed a handful of times. The CDR3 bases are TGTGCCAGCAGTTTACGAGGGAACTATGGCTACACCTTC. Translating it yields CASSLRGNYGYTF. The J gene is TRBJ1-2, the V gene TRBV12-3 or TRBV12-4; D is ambiguous. V was cut by 2 bases and J by 2 bases, with 6 bases left in between. This CDR3 is 13 amino acids long.

The chain has TRBV5-4 and TRBJ2-5, with D possibly TRBD1 on 5 matching bases. This CDR3 region has 13 residues. Germline V gives CDR1 SGHNT, CDR2 YYREEE (reference sequence). V was pared by 2 bases and J by 4 bases, with 9 bases between. The CDR3 nucleotides are TGTGCCAGCAGCTTCCAAGGGGCAGAGACCCAGTACTTC. Amino acids: CASSFQGAETQYF. Using reference TRBV5-4 and TRBJ2-5 for the parts outside the CDR3, the full variable domain is ETGVTQSPTHLIKTRGQQVTLRCSSQSGHNTVSWYQQALGQGPQFIFQYYREEENGRGNFPPRFSGLQFPNYSSELNVNALELDDSALYLCASSFQGAETQYFGPGTRLLVL.

In this sample, this clonotype turned up a few times. The rearrangement uses TRBV30 and TRBJ1-1; D is possibly TRBD1 (6 bases). Germline CDR1 GTSNPN, CDR2 SVGIG (reference sequence). The CDR3 runs 14 residues. Trimming took 4 bases from V and 4 from J, leaving 16 bases between them. The CDR3 DNA sequence: TGTGCCTGGACTCCCGGGACATGGGGCACTGAAGCTTTCTTT. It specifies CAWTPGTWGTEAFF. The full variable domain, with the rest looked up from reference TRBV30 and TRBJ1-1, is SQTIHQWPATLVQPVGSPLSLECTVEGTSNPNLYWYRQAAGRGLQLLFYSVGIGQISSEVPQNLSASRPQDRQFILSSKKLLLSDSGFYLCAWTPGTWGTEAFFGQGTRLTVV.

The chain carries TRBV10-1 and TRBJ2-5; D is perhaps TRBD1 or TRBD2 (6 bases each). This CDR3 is built from 14 residues. Between the trimmed V and J ends, which lost 5 bases and 4 bases, there was a span of 14 bases. Germline V CDR1 and CDR2: WNHNN, SYGVQD (reference sequence). As DNA, the CDR3 is TGCGCCAGCAGTCAAGGCAGGGGAGGAGAGACCCAGTACTTC. This gives the protein CASSQGRGGETQYF.

This clonotype is medium-sized. The V and J genes are TRBV29-1 and TRBJ1-4; a weak D match, TRBD1 (5 bases). CDR3 length: 14 amino acids. From germline, CDR1 is SQVTM and CDR2 ANQGSEA. V was clipped by 7 bases and J by 0 bases, with 12 bases between them. The CDR3 spells CSARSGTTNEKLFF. The CDR3 nucleotides are TGCAGCGCCAGATCAGGGACAACTAATGAAAAACTGTTTTTT.

The rearrangement uses TRBV4-2 and TRBJ2-7; D remains unclear. The assigned J gene may be wrong: the sequence end matches TRBJ2-1 better. CDR1 is LGHNA and CDR2 is YNFKEQ in the germline V gene. The CDR3 has 14 residues. The DNA of the CDR3 is TGTGCCAGCAGCCAAGATAGTAGGGACAATGAGCAGTTCTTC. This sequence encodes CASSQDSRDNEQFF.

This clonotype is judged medium-sized. This rearrangement joins TRBV29-1 to TRBJ2-5, with D perhaps TRBD2 (5 bases). Germline CDR1 reads SQVTM; CDR2 reads ANQGSEA. Trimming cost V 3 bases and J 5 bases, with 13 bases left between them. This CDR3 region has 13 residues. The CDR3: CSVDPYRGETQYF. CDR3 DNA sequence: TGCAGCGTTGACCCGTACCGCGGGGAGACCCAGTACTTC. Full variable domain (outside the CDR3, taken from reference TRBV29-1 and TRBJ2-5): SAVISQKPSRDICQRGTSLTIQCQVDSQVTMMFWYRQQPGQSLTLIATANQGSEATYESGFVIDKFPISRPNLTFSTLTVSNMSPEDSSIYLCSVDPYRGETQYFGPGTRLLVL.

This chain links TRBV10-3 with TRBJ2-3; TRBD1 or TRBD2 may be the D gene (5 bases each). V was trimmed by 10 bases and J by 6 bases, leaving 17 bases between them. CDR1 and CDR2 from the germline V gene are ENHRY and SYGVKD. The CDR3 is 13 residues long. CDR3 in amino acids: CATTGTTWDTQYF. The CDR3 bases are TGTGCCACCACCGGGACGACCTGGGATACGCAGTATTTT.

This clonotype was seen ten or more times. The rearrangement uses TRBV18 and TRBJ2-3; no reliable D call. V lost 4 bases and J lost 2, with 7 bases in between. CDR1 and CDR2 from the germline V gene are KGHSH and LQKENI. This CDR3 is built from 13 residues. Here the CDR3 reads CASSQGPTDTQYF. The CDR3 nucleotides read TGTGCCAGCTCACAGGGCCCCACAGATACGCAGTATTTT.

In its sample, this clonotype is medium-sized. J is TRBJ2-5 and V is TRBV19, with a tentative D call TRBD1 (6 bases). Germline values: CDR1 LNHDA, CDR2 SQIVND (reference sequence). This CDR3 has 14 residues. Trimming removed 1 base at V and 5 bases at J, with 11 bases between. This CDR3 is CASSIGGGQETQYF. CDR3 bases: TGTGCCAGTAGTATAGGAGGGGGTCAGGAGACCCAGTACTTC. Variable domain in full (rest from reference TRBV19 and TRBJ2-5): DGGITQSPKYLFRKEGQNVTLSCEQNLNHDAMYWYRQDPGQGLRLIYYSQIVNDFQKGDIAEGYSVSREKKESFPLTVTSAQKNPTAFYLCASSIGGGQETQYFGPGTRLLVL.

The chain couples TRBV6-1 to TRBJ1-5, with D tentatively TRBD1 (6 bases). V lost 0 bases to trimming and J lost 2 bases, with 11 bases between them. CDR3 size: 16 residues. Germline lookup yields CDR1 MNHNS and CDR2 SASEGT. This chain's CDR3 is CASSEALGGGNQPQHF. The DNA of the CDR3 is TGTGCCAGCAGTGAAGCGCTCGGGGGCGGCAATCAGCCCCAGCATTTT.

The rearrangement uses TRBV20-1 and TRBJ2-7; perhaps TRBD2 as D (6 bases). The V end was cut by 0 bases, the J end by 2 bases, with 11 bases between. CDR1 and CDR2 (germline): DFQATT, SNEGSKA (reference sequence). CDR3 size: 14 residues. CDR3 sequence: CSAREAGRTYEQYF. For the CDR3, the DNA is TGCAGTGCTAGAGAGGCGGGGCGAACCTACGAGCAGTACTTC.

V usage is TRBV5-4 and J usage is TRBJ1-6, with 8 positions matching TRBD1. V was pared by 3 bases and J by 5 bases, with 4 bases of the junction left unmatched. From germline, CDR1 is SGHNT and CDR2 YYREEE (reference sequence). The CDR3 covers 15 residues. CDR3 sequence reads: CASSSKTGDNSPLHF. The DNA of the CDR3 is TGTGCCAGCAGCTCGAAGACAGGGGATAATTCACCCCTCCACTTT.